These 31 T cell receptor beta chains share one sample of origin, sequenced in a study of T cell responses to AZD1222 COVID-19 vaccine. TCRdb's copy holds only in-frame clones and misses some; the assay was immunoSEQ multiplex PCR. This sample has 15,000 to 20,000 clones, with about nine tenths found just once. The material sequenced was peripheral blood, taken 28 days after the second AZD1222 dose. Every receptor here comes from an adult who received the AZD1222 COVID-19 vaccine.

The rearrangement links TRBV15 to TRBJ1-1, with TRBD1 matching over 8 bases. V lost 1 base to trimming and J lost 2 bases; unmatched junction nucleotides: 15. This CDR3 comprises 19 residues. The V gene's germline CDR1 is LNHNV and CDR2 YYDKDF (reference sequence). DNA for the CDR3: TGTGCCACCAGCAGAGCCACATCGCCGAGGACAGGGAGAAACACTGAAGCTTTCTTT. The encoded protein is CATSRATSPRTGRNTEAFF.

V usage is TRBV2 and J usage is TRBJ2-1; 15 bases are shared with TRBD2. V lost 7 bases to trimming and J lost 12 bases; unmatched junction nucleotides: 7. CDR1 is SNHLY and CDR2 is FYNNEI in the germline V gene. The CDR3 has 14 residues. The CDR3 region is CASTGLAGGVGQFF. The DNA of the CDR3 is TGTGCCAGCACCGGACTAGCGGGGGGGGTAGGGCAGTTCTTC.

The chain recombines TRBV7-2 with TRBJ1-6; TRBD1 might be the D (6 bases). This CDR3 contains 17 residues. V shed 4 bases and J shed 3 bases, with 16 bases lying between them. Germline loops: CDR1 SGHTA, CDR2 FQGNSA. The DNA for the CDR3 is TGTGCCAGCAGCTCCAGGGGCGGGGCGAACTATAATTCACCCCTCCACTTT. This encodes CASSSRGGANYNSPLHF.

This chain connects TRBV7-8 to TRBJ2-3; the D gene could be TRBD1 or TRBD2 (5 bases each). The CDR3 runs to 14 residues. Germline CDR1 reads SGHVS; CDR2 reads FQNEAQ. V lost 4 bases to trimming and J lost 8 bases, with 16 bases between them. Here the CDR3 reads CASSWSEGQSTQYF. Written as DNA, the CDR3 is TGTGCCAGCAGCTGGTCCGAGGGGCAAAGTACGCAGTATTTT.

This chain joins TRBV5-1 and TRBJ2-1; unclear D gene. The CDR3 is 14 residues long. Looked up from germline, CDR1 is SGHRS and CDR2 is YFSETQ. Trimming took 0 bases from V and 4 from J, leaving 8 bases between them. The CDR3 DNA reads as TGCGCCAGCAGCTTGGGGCAAGAATACAATGAGCAGTTCTTC. It codes for CASSLGQEYNEQFF.

The chain uses TRBV4-2 and TRBJ1-5, with D uncertain. The V and J ends lost 0 bases and 2 bases respectively, with 5 bases between them. Germline-derived CDR1 and CDR2 are LGHNA and YNFKEQ. CDR3 length: 14 residues. In DNA form, the CDR3 reads TGTGCCAGCAGCCAAGATCTCGGCAATCAGCCCCAGCATTTT. This translates into CASSQDLGNQPQHF.

The chain uses TRBV3-1 (or the pseudogene TRBV3-2) and TRBJ1-6; no definite D call. The V end lost 1 base, the J end lost 8 bases, and 9 bases lay between the germline ends. The CDR3 runs 14 residues. The germline gives CDR1 LGHDT, CDR2 YNNKEL (reference sequence). CDR3 nucleotides: TGTGCCAGCAGCCAAGTATCCCGCTATTCACCCCTCCACTTT. The encoded protein is CASSQVSRYSPLHF.

The rearrangement uses TRBV5-1 and TRBJ2-6; D unclear. The length of the CDR3 is 15 residues. V lost 1 base to trimming and J lost 2 bases, with 7 bases between them. Germline V lookup: CDR1 SGHRS, CDR2 YFSETQ. CDR3 coding DNA: TGCGCCAGCAGCTTGAGTCCCGCTGGGGCCAACGTCCTGACTTTC. This gives the protein CASSLSPAGANVLTF. Full variable domain (remainder filled in from reference TRBV5-1 and TRBJ2-6): KAGVTQTPRYLIKTRGQQVTLSCSPISGHRSVSWYQQTPGQGLQFLFEYFSETQRNKGNFPGRFSGRQFSNSRSEMNVSTLELGDSALYLCASSLSPAGANVLTFGAGSRLTVL.

The gene calls are TRBV5-5 and TRBJ1-2; D is possibly TRBD1 (5 bases). This CDR3 region has 14 residues. Trimming took 0 bases from V and 6 from J, leaving 12 bases between them. Germline CDR1 and CDR2: SGHKS and YYEKEE (reference sequence). This chain's CDR3 is CASSLAGGSDGYTF. The CDR3 nucleotides are TGTGCCAGCAGCTTGGCCGGGGGATCGGATGGCTACACCTTC.

In nucleotides, the CDR3 is TGTGCCAGCAGCGCGGACTTACGAGATACGCAGTATTTT. It codes for CASSADLRDTQYF. The chain is built from TRBV7-6 and TRBJ2-3, with D perhaps matching TRBD2 (5 bases). Between the trimmed V and J ends, which lost 5 bases and 5 bases, there was a span of 11 bases. The CDR3 totals 13 residues. The V gene's germline CDR1 is SGHVS and CDR2 FNYEAQ.

V gene TRBV2 combines with J gene TRBJ2-1; the D gene is possibly TRBD1 (6 bases). The CDR3 extends over 14 amino acids. CDR1 and CDR2 from the germline V gene are SNHLY and FYNNEI. V lost 6 bases, J lost 10 bases, and 19 bases lay in between. In DNA, the CDR3 is TGTGCCAGCAGCAACTCGCTACAGGGCCGGGAGCAGTTCTTC. Its protein is CASSNSLQGREQFF.

As DNA, the CDR3 is TGTGCCAGCTCACCACAGGAGCAAGAGACCCAGTACTTC. It is translated as CASSPQEQETQYF. This chain links TRBV18 with TRBJ2-5; D gene ambiguous. Looked up from germline, CDR1 is KGHSH and CDR2 is LQKENI. Between the trimmed V and J ends, which lost 1 base and 2 bases, there was a span of 5 bases. This CDR3 comprises 13 residues.

The chain uses TRBV4-1 and TRBJ2-7; D is unclear. The germline gives CDR1 MGHRA, CDR2 YSYEKL. The CDR3 covers 13 residues. Trimming took 4 bases from V and 7 from J, leaving 14 bases between them. The CDR3 spells CASSPGGHREQYF. The CDR3, as DNA: TGCGCCAGCAGCCCAGGTGGCCATCGGGAGCAGTACTTC.

This chain uses TRBV30 with TRBJ2-1; no definite D call. The CDR3 has 11 amino acids. Trimming cost V 2 bases and J 8 bases, with 7 bases left between them. CDR1 is GTSNPN and CDR2 is SVGIG in the germline V gene (reference sequence). CDR3 region: CAWSLYDEQFF. CDR3 sequence (DNA): TGTGCCTGGAGTCTTTACGATGAGCAGTTCTTC.

This chain links TRBV15 with TRBJ2-3, with D perhaps TRBD1 (5 bases). Germline values: CDR1 LNHNV, CDR2 YYDKDF (reference sequence). Between the trimmed V and J ends, which lost 4 bases and 0 bases, there was a span of 11 bases. The CDR3 spans 15 residues. This chain's CDR3 is CATSKWTTSTDTQYF. CDR3 DNA: TGTGCCACCAGCAAGTGGACAACTAGCACAGATACGCAGTATTTT.

J is TRBJ1-4 and V is TRBV5-6; possible D gene TRBD1, 5 bases. The germline gives CDR1 SGHDT, CDR2 YYEEEE. Trimming stripped 4 bases from V and 3 bases from J, with 22 bases between. CDR3 length equals 18 residues. The CDR3 reads CASSMAIGGGAPNEKLFF. The DNA of the CDR3 is TGTGCCAGCAGCATGGCAATAGGCGGAGGGGCGCCTAATGAAAAACTGTTTTTT.

This clone was seen a few times. The chain recombines TRBV27 with TRBJ2-1, with 16 bases fitting TRBD2. V gave up 2 bases and J gave up 7 bases; unmatched junction bases: 11. The CDR3 sequence is 19 residues long. Germline V CDR1 and CDR2: MNHEY, SMNVEV (reference sequence). This CDR3 reads CASSLGTSGRAQGGNEQFF. CDR3 in DNA: TGTGCCAGCAGTTTAGGGACTAGCGGGAGGGCCCAGGGAGGTAATGAGCAGTTCTTC.

The J gene is TRBJ2-6, the V gene TRBV5-1; possible D gene TRBD1, 6 bases. V was cut by 0 bases and J by 4 bases, with 26 bases left in between. The germline V gene encodes CDR1 SGHRS and CDR2 YFSETQ. The CDR3 consists of 21 residues. In nucleotides, the CDR3 is TGCGCCAGCAGCTTGGGAGGCGGCCAGGGGCTCTCAAGGGGAGGGGCCAACGTCCTGACTTTC. Translation gives CASSLGGGQGLSRGGANVLTF.

The chain combines TRBV5-1 with TRBJ1-2, with D perhaps TRBD1 (5 bases). Germline lookup yields CDR1 SGHRS and CDR2 YFSETQ. The V and J ends lost 0 bases and 3 bases respectively, with 9 bases between them. This CDR3 comprises 14 residues. The CDR3 reads CASSLGPGDYGYTF. CDR3 in DNA: TGCGCCAGCAGCTTGGGTCCGGGGGACTATGGCTACACCTTC.

Here the CDR3 reads CATSRDLGEGRNQPQHF. The CDR3 DNA reads TGTGCCACCAGCAGAGATCTGGGGGAGGGGCGCAATCAGCCCCAGCATTTT. The chain is built from TRBV15 and TRBJ1-5; TRBD1 is a possible D gene (5 bases). The V end was cut by 0 bases, the J end by 2 bases, with 14 bases between. Germline CDR1 LNHNV, CDR2 YYDKDF (reference sequence). The CDR3 is 17 amino acids.

This chain connects TRBV7-9 to TRBJ2-1; D is uncertain. The CDR3 spans 15 residues. V was shortened by 5 bases and J by 5 bases, with 16 bases between the two germline ends. Germline CDR1 and CDR2: SEHNR and FQNEAQ (reference sequence). The CDR3 here is CASSPVSRRDNEQFF. The CDR3 region has the DNA TGTGCCAGCAGCCCCGTGAGTCGTAGGGACAATGAGCAGTTCTTC.

The chain joins TRBV13 to TRBJ1-2; 11 positions agree with TRBD1. The CDR3 totals 16 residues. Germline V gives CDR1 PRHDT, CDR2 FYEKMQ (reference sequence). Unmatched junction bases numbered 11, after V lost 0 bases and J lost 11 bases. The CDR3 loop is CASSLGPGQGAQPYTF. CDR3 in DNA: TGTGCCAGCAGCTTAGGCCCTGGACAGGGGGCCCAACCATACACCTTC.

This sequence joins TRBV7-2 and TRBJ2-1; D gene unclear. Germline CDR1 SGHTA, CDR2 FQGNSA. This CDR3 is 16 amino acids long. V was pared by 1 base and J by 0 bases, with 10 bases between. For the CDR3, the DNA is TGTGCCAGCAGCTTAGATGGCGCTAGCTCCTACAATGAGCAGTTCTTC. Protein: CASSLDGASSYNEQFF.

CDR3 amino acids: CASSLANSNTEAFF. The CDR3 nucleotides are TGCGCCAGCAGCTTGGCCAACAGCAACACTGAAGCTTTCTTT. The genes are TRBV5-1 and TRBJ1-1; D call uncertain. The CDR3 extends over 14 amino acids. Germline CDR1 is SGHRS and CDR2 is YFSETQ. Trimming shortened V by 0 bases and J by 2 bases, and 8 bases separated the two germline ends.

V is TRBV7-8 and J is TRBJ2-7; TRBD1 or TRBD2 may be the D gene (5 bases each). Germline V lookup: CDR1 SGHVS, CDR2 FQNEAQ. The CDR3 covers 14 residues. The V end lost 0 bases, the J end lost 2 bases, and 8 bases lay between the germline ends. The CDR3 loop is CASSLAGETYEQYV. As DNA, the CDR3 is TGTGCCAGCAGCTTAGCGGGGGAGACCTACGAGCAGTACGTC.

The V gene is TRBV28, the J gene TRBJ2-7; TRBD2 matches 9 bases. The CDR3 totals 15 residues. Germline CDR1 is MDHEN and CDR2 is SYDVKM. V trimming: 1 base; J trimming: 2 bases; junction bases outside the gene matches: 3. CDR3 in DNA: TGTGCCAGCAGTTTATTAGCGGGGGCCCCCTACGAGCAGTACTTC. Its translation: CASSLLAGAPYEQYF.

The CDR3 nucleotides read TGTGCCAGTAGTATACACGGCGACAGTCCGAATGAAGCTTTCTTT. Residues: CASSIHGDSPNEAFF. This chain connects TRBV19 to TRBJ1-1, with D tentatively TRBD1 (5 bases). Germline loops: CDR1 LNHDA, CDR2 SQIVND (reference sequence). The CDR3 runs 15 residues. V dropped 2 bases and J dropped 7 bases, with 17 bases sitting between them.

The V and J genes are TRBV2 and TRBJ2-3; 7 bases agree with TRBD2. The CDR3 extends over 13 amino acids. Germline lookup yields CDR1 SNHLY and CDR2 FYNNEI. The V segment lost 11 bases and the J segment 2 bases; nucleotides outside the gene matches: 7. In nucleotides, the CDR3 is TGTGCCGGAAAGCGGGGAGTCACAGATACGCAGTATTTT. Amino acid sequence: CAGKRGVTDTQYF. Complete variable domain (other parts from reference TRBV2 and TRBJ2-3): EPEVTQTPSHQVTQMGQEVILRCVPISNHLYFYWYRQILGQKVEFLVSFYNNEISEKSEIFDDQFSVERPDGSNFTLKIRSTKLEDSAMYFCAGKRGVTDTQYFGPGTRLTVL.

This chain connects TRBV11-2 to TRBJ1-4, with TRBD1 as a possible D gene (5 bases). Germline V gives CDR1 SGHAT, CDR2 FQNNGV. The CDR3 covers 14 residues. The V end was cut by 1 base, the J end by 8 bases, with 11 bases between. The CDR3 loop reads CASSLAAGSEKLFF. The CDR3 bases are TGTGCCAGCAGCTTAGCAGCAGGGAGCGAAAAACTGTTTTTT.

The chain is built from TRBV6-5 and TRBJ2-3, with 9 bases lining up with TRBD1. The germline V gene has CDR1 MNHEY and CDR2 SVGAGI. The CDR3 is 12 amino acids. CDR3 sequence (DNA): TGTGCGGTTGACAGGGGGACAGATACGCAGTATTTT. It specifies CAVDRGTDTQYF.

The V call is TRBV3-1 (or the pseudogene TRBV3-2), the J call TRBJ2-3, with D unresolved. The CDR3 has 10 amino acids. With 8 bases removed from V and 4 bases from J, the gap between germline ends came to 4 bases. The V gene's germline CDR1 is LGHDT and CDR2 YNNKEL (reference sequence). The DNA for the CDR3 is TGTGCCAGCGGAGCAGATACGCAGTATTTT. This translates into CASGADTQYF.